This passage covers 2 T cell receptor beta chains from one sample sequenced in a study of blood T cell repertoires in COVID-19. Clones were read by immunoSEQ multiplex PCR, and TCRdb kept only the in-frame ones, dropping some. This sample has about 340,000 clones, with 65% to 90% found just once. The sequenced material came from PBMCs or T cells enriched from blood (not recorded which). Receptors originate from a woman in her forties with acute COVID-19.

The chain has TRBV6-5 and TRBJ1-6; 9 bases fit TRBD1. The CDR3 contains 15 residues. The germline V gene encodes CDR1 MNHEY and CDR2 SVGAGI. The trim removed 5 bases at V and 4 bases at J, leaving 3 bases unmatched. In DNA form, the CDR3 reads TGTGCCAGCAGTCTGGGACAGGGATATAATTCACCCCTCCACTTT. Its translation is CASSLGQGYNSPLHF.

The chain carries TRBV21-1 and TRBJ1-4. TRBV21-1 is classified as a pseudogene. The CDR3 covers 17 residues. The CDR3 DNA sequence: TGTGCCAGCAGCAAAGTAAATCAAGGAGGGGATGGTGAAAAACTGTTTTTT. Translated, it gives CASSKVNQGGDGEKLFF.